A selection of T cell receptor beta chains follows, all from one sample in a study of blood T cells in healthy people across ages. TCRdb reprocessed the 5' RACE reads via MiXCR and lists one record per CDR3 protein. In the table there are approximately 850,000 distinct CDR3 sequences, about 42% of which are singletons. Material: blood. These receptors came from a man aged 55-75 years in good health. CDR3s include the opening cysteine and the closing phenylalanine or tryptophan. D genes are given only for firm matches. For some rows the clone size is stated as once, few or many, or as a class when expanded; others skip it.

d_call,cdr3_length,v_call,j_call,clone_size,cdr3_nt,cdr3_aa
NA,13,TRBV7-9,TRBJ1-1,NA,TGTGCCAGCAGCGTCAGATGGGACACTGAAGCTTTCTTT,CASSVRWDTEAFF
NA,15,TRBV7-9,TRBJ2-7,NA,TGTGCCAGCAGCTTAACTACCTCGGACATCTACGAGCAGTACTTC,CASSLTTSDIYEQYF
NA,13,TRBV3-1,TRBJ2-1,NA,TGTGCCAGCAGCCAAGATCCCCTAGATGAGCAGTTCTTC,CASSQDPLDEQFF
NA,14,TRBV6-1,TRBJ2-5,NA,TGTGCCAGCAGTGAAGGTGGGCTAGATGAGACCCAGTACTTC,CASSEGGLDETQYF
TRBD2,15,TRBV6-5,TRBJ2-1,NA,TGTGCCAGCTGCCCCGGGACTAGCAGGGGCAATGAGCAGTTCTTC,CASCPGTSRGNEQFF
NA,12,TRBV20-1,TRBJ2-6,NA,TGCAGTGCTTGGTTCGGGGTCAACGTCCTGACTTTC,CSAWFGVNVLTF
NA,14,TRBV7-8,TRBJ2-7,NA,TGTGCCAGCAGCGTATTGGCAATATCCTACGAGCAGTACTTC,CASSVLAISYEQYF
TRBD1,14,TRBV6-5,TRBJ1-1,NA,TGTGCCAGCAACCGGGACAGGGGCGAAACTGAAGCTTTCTTT,CASNRDRGETEAFF
NA,11,TRBV12-3/TRBV12-4,TRBJ2-1,NA,TGTGCCGCGACAGTTGACAATGAGCAGTTCTTC,CAATVDNEQFF
TRBD2,15,TRBV27,TRBJ2-3,NA,TGTGCCAGCAGACCGACTAGCGGGGGGTGGGATACGCAGTATTTT,CASRPTSGGWDTQYF
NA,15,TRBV2,TRBJ2-3,NA,TGTGCCAGCAGTGAAGAAGGCGGGGCCGCAGATACGCAGTATTTT,CASSEEGGAADTQYF
TRBD1,15,TRBV11-2,TRBJ1-4,NA,TGTGCCAGCAGCTTAGATCCAGCGGGACAGGGCAAACTGTTTTTT,CASSLDPAGQGKLFF
NA,15,TRBV2,TRBJ1-2,NA,TGTGCCAGCAGTGATTTGCGAAGTATCAACTATGGCTACACCTTC,CASSDLRSINYGYTF
NA,15,TRBV20-1,TRBJ2-7,NA,TGCAGTGCTAGGCCAAGTCGGCGGAGACTCTACGAGCAGTACTTC,CSARPSRRRLYEQYF
NA,13,TRBV11-2,TRBJ1-2,few,TGTGCCAGCAGCTTGGAGGGTCTCTATGGCTACACCTTC,CASSLEGLYGYTF
NA,14,TRBV7-9,TRBJ2-4,NA,TGTGCCAGCAGCTCAGCCGGAGGCAAAAACATTCAGTACTTC,CASSSAGGKNIQYF
NA,16,TRBV7-8,TRBJ2-7,few,TGTGCCAGCAGCTTAGCGGTCCGGGGGCCTCCCTACGAGCAGTACTTC,CASSLAVRGPPYEQYF
NA,12,TRBV20-1,TRBJ2-7,NA,TGCAGTGCGACGCAGGGAGCCTACGAGCAGTACTTC,CSATQGAYEQYF
TRBD1,17,TRBV5-1,TRBJ2-5,NA,TGCGCCAGCACCTACCCCACCGGGGACAGGGGTGGAGAGACCCAGTACTTC,CASTYPTGDRGGETQYF
NA,16,TRBV7-2,TRBJ1-2,NA,TGTGCCAGCAGCTTAGTTGATGTAAGGGGTAAGGACGGCTACACCTTC,CASSLVDVRGKDGYTF
NA,15,TRBV19,TRBJ1-2,NA,TGTGCCAGTAGTGAATTCCCGGGATTGAACTATGGCTACACCTTC,CASSEFPGLNYGYTF
TRBD2,17,TRBV12-3/TRBV12-4,TRBJ2-3,NA,TGTGCCAGCAGTACGCGATCTAGCGGGAACCCCACAGATACGCAGTATTTT,CASSTRSSGNPTDTQYF
TRBD1,15,TRBV28,TRBJ1-5,NA,TGTGCCAGCAGTTCGTACACAGGGGCCCATCAGCCCCAGCATTTT,CASSSYTGAHQPQHF
TRBD2,19,TRBV20-1,TRBJ2-3,few,TGCAGTGCTACCCCAGTATTCGTGAATCTAGCGGGGGGCAAAGATACGCAGTATTTT,CSATPVFVNLAGGKDTQYF
TRBD1,16,TRBV3-1,TRBJ2-1,NA,TGTGCCAGCAGCCAGACCGGGACAGGGGTGAGCAATGAGCAGTTCTTC,CASSQTGTGVSNEQFF
NA,14,TRBV25-1,TRBJ2-5,many,TGTGCCAGCAGTGGACGGGGGTTCCAAGAGACCCAGTACTTC,CASSGRGFQETQYF
NA,10,TRBV29-1,TRBJ1-2,few,TGCAGCGTTGCTGGGGGTGACTACACCTTC,CSVAGGDYTF
TRBD1,17,TRBV15,TRBJ2-3,NA,TGTGCCACCAGCAGAGGAAGACAGGGGCCACCGGGAGATACGCAGTATTTT,CATSRGRQGPPGDTQYF
NA,13,TRBV5-1,TRBJ2-3,NA,TGCGCCAGCAGCCGGACAGCATCAGATACGCAGTATTTT,CASSRTASDTQYF
TRBD1,14,TRBV24-1,TRBJ2-1,NA,TGTGCCACCAGTCGGGACAGGGCCAACAATGAGCAGTTCTTC,CATSRDRANNEQFF
NA,14,TRBV6-2/TRBV6-3,TRBJ2-7,NA,TGTGCCAGCAGTTATGTGTCAGCCTCCTACGAGCAGTACTTC,CASSYVSASYEQYF
NA,16,TRBV7-3,TRBJ2-1,NA,TGTGCCAGCAGCCCCACGGACAGAAGTACTTACAATGAGCAGTTCTTC,CASSPTDRSTYNEQFF
NA,11,TRBV29-1,TRBJ1-1,NA,TGCAGCGCCGAACGGGGGACTGAAGCTTTCTTT,CSAERGTEAFF
NA,16,TRBV12-3/TRBV12-4,TRBJ2-3,once,TGTGCCAGCAGTCCTATGGGGGGCGATCATTCAGATACGCAGTATTTT,CASSPMGGDHSDTQYF
NA,12,TRBV6-1,TRBJ1-2,many,TGTGCCAGCAGTGAGGAACGACGACGCTACACCTTC,CASSEERRRYTF
NA,15,TRBV27,TRBJ1-2,NA,TGTGCCAGCAGTCGCCGGCCAGTGGAGGGCTATGGCTACACCTTC,CASSRRPVEGYGYTF
TRBD2,16,TRBV9,TRBJ2-3,NA,TGTGCCAGCAGCGTAGCGGGCGGGGGGGCTACAGATACGCAGTATTTT,CASSVAGGGATDTQYF
TRBD1,14,TRBV2,TRBJ2-5,NA,TGTGCCAGCAGCATAGACAGGGTCCAAGAGACCCAGTACTTC,CASSIDRVQETQYF
NA,13,TRBV10-2,TRBJ1-6,NA,TGCGCCAGCAAAGGGACACAGAATTCACCCCTCCACTTT,CASKGTQNSPLHF
TRBD1,17,TRBV6-2/TRBV6-3,TRBJ2-1,few,TGTGCCAGCAGTTACGGGGTGGACAGGACCCGGGGAAGTGAGCAGTTCTTC,CASSYGVDRTRGSEQFF
NA,13,TRBV7-2,TRBJ2-1,NA,TGTGCCAGCACTCAACTTTGGGGCACTGAGCAGTTCTTC,CASTQLWGTEQFF
TRBD1,16,TRBV10-3,TRBJ2-6,few,TGTGCCATCAGTGGGGGACAGACCTCTGGGGCCAACGTCCTGACTTTC,CAISGGQTSGANVLTF
NA,14,TRBV29-1,TRBJ2-5,few,TGCAGCGTTGAGAGGTGGGACGGGCTGAAGACCCAGTACTTC,CSVERWDGLKTQYF
NA,15,TRBV7-2,TRBJ2-1,few,TGTGCCAGCAGGCGGGACATCCGTACACTAAATGAGCAGTTCTTC,CASRRDIRTLNEQFF
NA,13,TRBV20-1,TRBJ1-1,NA,TGCAGTGCCTGGCAGGAGTGGGACACTGAAGCTTTCTTT,CSAWQEWDTEAFF
TRBD1,14,TRBV2,TRBJ1-6,NA,TGTGCCAGCAGTGAAAAGACAGGGTCGGGGCCCCTCCACTTT,CASSEKTGSGPLHF
NA,14,TRBV11-2,TRBJ2-5,few,TGTGCCAGCAGCCCCCTTTTTTCGGGGGAGACCCAGTACTTC,CASSPLFSGETQYF
NA,16,TRBV20-1,TRBJ2-1,few,TGCAGTGCTATGGTTTCGAGGACTCAGATCTACAATGAGCAGTTCTTC,CSAMVSRTQIYNEQFF
NA,17,TRBV4-3,TRBJ2-4,NA,TGCGCCAGCAGCCCAGGTGCCCCGTACGGAGCCAAAAACATTCAGTACTTC,CASSPGAPYGAKNIQYF
NA,12,TRBV6-2/TRBV6-3,TRBJ1-5,medium-sized,TGTGCCAGCAGCTCAGGCAATCAGCCCCAGCATTTT,CASSSGNQPQHF
TRBD1,15,TRBV12-3/TRBV12-4,TRBJ1-2,NA,TGTGCCAGCAGCTCCGGGACAGCAGACGTCTATGGCTACACCTTC,CASSSGTADVYGYTF
TRBD2,15,TRBV25-1,TRBJ2-5,few,TGTGCCAGCAGTGTAAGCGGGGGGGTCCAAGAGACCCAGTACTTC,CASSVSGGVQETQYF
NA,13,TRBV6-1,TRBJ2-7,NA,TGTGCCAGCAGTGACGCCGGAGGGGACGAGCAGTACTTC,CASSDAGGDEQYF